The clone carrying this TCR beta chain was seen a few times. The antigen is unknown. The data were taken from a study of T-cell memory formation after mild COVID-19. Whole-study findings and limits: Clones contracting day 15 to 85 were balanced CD4/CD8; later expanders leaned CD4+. Cross-reactive memory seemingly joined, as some responding clones were found in pre-infection memory. Mainly CM and EM harbored the contracting CD4+ clones; mainly EMRA harbored the CD8+ ones.

The ends lost 6 bases at V and 0 bases at J; junction bases unmatched: 7. The CDR3 length is 15 residues. Looked up from germline, CDR1 is DFQATT and CDR2 is SNEGSKA (reference sequence). The TCR alpha and TCR beta cDNA libraries, bearing sample barcodes and UMIs, were generated by 5'RACE using constant-segment primers. A single record per CDR3 protein comes from TCRdb applying MiXCR to the 5' RACE reads. Of 350,000 to 500,000 distinct CDR3 sequences listed, roughly 17% are singletons. This sequence originates from a man aged 18 to 30 who had mild COVID-19 (a few samples of this study predate the infection). Cell type and time point are not known. The sample taken for sequencing was PBMCs or a T cell subset sorted from them (not recorded which). This chain joins TRBV20-1 and TRBJ2-3; TRBD2 matches 9 bases. CDR3 in DNA: TGCAGTGCGTCGCGGGGGGGTACTAGCACAGATACGCAGTATTTT. This codes for CSASRGGTSTDTQYF.